The present TCR beta chain was sequenced within a study of blood T cell repertoires in COVID-19. Across the study: PBMCs, B-cell-depleted T cells, or T cells were the source of the cDNA or gDNA that made up the material.

For this clone: Distinct nucleotide sequences in the sample also encode this CDR3.

The V gene lost 5 bases and the J gene lost 2 bases, with 9 bases spanning the gap. CDR3 size: 13 residues. The study recruited people aged about 18 to 90 years across about two dozen US areas. Among Cohort 3 donors, those recovered had two negative PCRs, clearance, or symptom resolution. Clones were sequenced by immunoSEQ multiplex PCR, and TCRdb holds only the in-frame ones, with some missing. The sample lists under 300,000 clones, approximately 86% occurring once. V is TRBV12-3 or TRBV12-4 and J is TRBJ1-2; the D gene is possibly TRBD1 (6 bases). Sequencing was performed on PBMCs or T cells enriched from blood (not recorded which). The TCR originated in a woman between 45 and 60 years old who had recovered from COVID-19. Here the CDR3 DNA reads TGTGCCAGCAGTCCAGACAGGAACTATGGCTACACCTTC. It specifies CASSPDRNYGYTF.